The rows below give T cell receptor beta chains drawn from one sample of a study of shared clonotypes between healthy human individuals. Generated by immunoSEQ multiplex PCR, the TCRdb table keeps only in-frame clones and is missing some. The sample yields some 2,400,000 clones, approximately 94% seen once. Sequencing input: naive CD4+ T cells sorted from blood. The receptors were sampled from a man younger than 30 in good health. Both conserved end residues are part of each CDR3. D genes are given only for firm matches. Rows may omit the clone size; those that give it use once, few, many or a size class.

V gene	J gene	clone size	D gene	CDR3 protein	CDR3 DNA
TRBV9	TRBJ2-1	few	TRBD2	CASSPRTSGRNEQFF	TGTGCCAGCAGCCCGCGGACTAGCGGGAGAAATGAGCAGTTCTTC
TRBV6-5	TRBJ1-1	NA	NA	CASSYSRNHENTEAFF	TGTGCCAGCAGTTACTCACGGAACCACGAGAACACTGAAGCTTTCTTT
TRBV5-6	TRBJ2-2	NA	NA	CASSYLKGINTGELFF	TGTGCCAGCAGCTATTTGAAGGGGATAAACACCGGGGAGCTGTTTTTT
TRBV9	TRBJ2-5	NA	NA	CASSVVGLLGETQYF	TGTGCCAGCAGCGTAGTAGGCTTACTGGGGGAGACCCAGTACTTC
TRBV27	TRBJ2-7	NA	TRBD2	CASSLGAGGRYEQYF	TGTGCCAGCAGTTTAGGAGCGGGAGGTCGCTACGAGCAGTACTTC
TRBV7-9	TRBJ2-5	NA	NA	CASIGQLQETQYF	TGTGCCAGCATCGGGCAGCTCCAAGAGACCCAGTACTTC
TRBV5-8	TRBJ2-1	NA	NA	CASSFIGLSYNEQFF	TGTGCCAGCAGCTTCATTGGTCTCTCCTACAATGAGCAGTTCTTC
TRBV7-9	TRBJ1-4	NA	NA	CASSPQGFNEKLFF	TGTGCCAGCAGCCCCCAGGGTTTTAATGAAAAACTGTTTTTT
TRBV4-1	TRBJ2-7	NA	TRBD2	CASSQPSGNSEQYF	TGCGCCAGCAGCCAACCCAGCGGGAACAGCGAGCAGTACTTC
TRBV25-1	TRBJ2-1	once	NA	CASSPASSNEQFF	TGTGCCAGCAGCCCAGCGAGTTCCAATGAGCAGTTCTTC
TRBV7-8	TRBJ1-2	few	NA	CASSPTGNYGYTF	TGTGCCAGCAGCCCCACCGGGAACTATGGCTACACCTTC
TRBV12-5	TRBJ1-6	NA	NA	CASGLVVYGGALSNSPLHF	TGTGCTAGTGGTTTGGTTGTTTATGGGGGCGCGCTCTCTAATTCACCCCTCCACTTT
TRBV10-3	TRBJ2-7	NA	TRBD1	CAISESRPTGSYEQYF	TGTGCCATCAGTGAGTCCCGACCGACAGGGTCCTACGAGCAGTACTTC
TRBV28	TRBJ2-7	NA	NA	CASGRGYEQYF	TGTGCCAGCGGGCGGGGCTACGAGCAGTACTTC
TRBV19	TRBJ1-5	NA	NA	CASSSPGFYSNQPQHF	TGTGCCAGTAGTTCTCCGGGATTTTATAGCAATCAGCCCCAGCATTTT
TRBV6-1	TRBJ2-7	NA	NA	CASIRTYEQYF	TGTGCCAGCATCAGAACCTACGAGCAGTACTTC
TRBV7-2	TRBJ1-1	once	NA	CASSLGGTAFF	TGTGCCAGCAGCCTGGGCGGGACGGCTTTCTTT
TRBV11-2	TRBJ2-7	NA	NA	CASSLVQGTFEQYF	TGTGCCAGCAGCTTAGTGCAGGGGACCTTCGAGCAGTACTTC
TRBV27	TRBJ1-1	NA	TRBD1	CASSPGTGLQLAFF	TGTGCCAGCAGTCCTGGGACAGGTCTTCAGCTGGCTTTCTTT
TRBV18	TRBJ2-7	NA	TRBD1	CASSPLRDRGYEQYF	TGTGCCAGCTCACCACTGCGAGACAGGGGCTACGAGCAGTACTTC
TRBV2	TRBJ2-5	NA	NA	CASRITEVQTQYF	TGTGCCAGCAGAATCACTGAGGTCCAGACCCAGTACTTC
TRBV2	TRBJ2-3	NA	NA	CASDGTDTQYF	TGTGCCAGCGACGGCACAGATACGCAGTATTTT
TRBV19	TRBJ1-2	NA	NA	CASSFSGARGNYGYTF	TGTGCCAGTAGTTTCTCGGGGGCCCGGGGGAACTATGGCTACACCTTC
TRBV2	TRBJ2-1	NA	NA	CASSEGIRGEQFF	TGTGCCAGCAGTGAGGGGATTAGAGGGGAGCAGTTCTTC
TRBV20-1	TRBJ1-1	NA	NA	CSATEAFF	TGCAGTGCTACTGAAGCTTTCTTT
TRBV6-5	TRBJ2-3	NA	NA	CASSLYFGTDTQYF	TGTGCCAGCAGTTTATACTTCGGCACAGATACGCAGTATTTT
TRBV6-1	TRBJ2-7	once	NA	CASSAGRSFEQYF	TGTGCCAGCAGTGCGGGGAGGTCCTTCGAGCAGTACTTC
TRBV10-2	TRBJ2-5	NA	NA	CASAGAAQETQYF	TGCGCCAGCGCGGGGGCCGCCCAAGAGACCCAGTACTTC
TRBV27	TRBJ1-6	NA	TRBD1	CASSPRDRVLSPLHF	TGTGCCAGCAGTCCGAGGGACAGGGTTTTATCACCCCTCCACTTT
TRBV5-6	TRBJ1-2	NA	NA	CASSQMGPNYGYTF	TGTGCCAGCAGTCAAATGGGGCCCAACTATGGCTACACCTTC
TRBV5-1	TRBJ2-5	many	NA	CASSLQETQYF	TGCGCCAGCAGCTTGCAAGAGACCCAGTACTTC
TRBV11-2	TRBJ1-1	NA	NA	CASSLSRLGGGAFF	TGTGCCAGCAGCTTATCCCGGCTTGGTGGGGGAGCTTTCTTT
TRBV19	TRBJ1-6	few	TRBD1	CASSFRDRYNSPLHF	TGTGCCAGTAGTTTCCGGGACAGATATAATTCACCCCTCCACTTT
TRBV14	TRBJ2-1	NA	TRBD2	CASSPSSGMYNEQFF	TGTGCCAGCAGCCCCTCTAGCGGGATGTACAATGAGCAGTTCTTC
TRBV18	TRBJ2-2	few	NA	CASSPRDSGELFF	TGTGCCAGCTCACCAAGAGACAGCGGGGAGCTGTTTTTT
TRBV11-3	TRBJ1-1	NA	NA	CASSSKAGGSSEAFF	TGTGCCAGCAGCTCCAAAGCAGGCGGGAGTTCTGAAGCTTTCTTT
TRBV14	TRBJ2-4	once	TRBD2	CASSQEWGGTKNIQYF	TGTGCCAGCAGCCAAGAGTGGGGGGGAACCAAAAACATTCAGTACTTC
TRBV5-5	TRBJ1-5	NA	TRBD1	CASSLERGQGSRHF	TGTGCCAGCAGCTTGGAAAGGGGACAGGGCTCCAGGCATTTT
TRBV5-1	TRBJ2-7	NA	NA	CASSLEQVGHEQYF	TGCGCCAGCAGCTTGGAACAGGTCGGCCACGAGCAGTACTTC
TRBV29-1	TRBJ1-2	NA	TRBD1	CSASQGHDYGYTF	TGCAGCGCTTCACAGGGGCACGACTATGGCTACACCTTC
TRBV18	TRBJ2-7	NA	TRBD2	CASSRGLAGEQYF	TGTGCCAGCTCCCGGGGACTAGCGGGCGAGCAGTACTTC
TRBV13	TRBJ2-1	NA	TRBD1	CASSRDRVGYNEQFF	TGTGCCAGCAGCCGGGACAGGGTGGGGTACAATGAGCAGTTCTTC
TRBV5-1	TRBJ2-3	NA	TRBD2	CASGSGAGGNTDTQYF	TGCGCCAGCGGCTCCGGGGCGGGAGGGAACACAGATACGCAGTATTTT
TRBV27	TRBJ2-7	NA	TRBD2	CASSRGGWDEQYF	TGTGCCAGCAGCCGCGGGGGGTGGGACGAGCAGTACTTC
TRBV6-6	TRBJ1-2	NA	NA	CASSSETGNYGYTF	TGTGCCAGCAGTAGCGAGACAGGAAACTATGGCTACACCTTC